What follows are 9 T cell receptor beta chains derived from one specimen sequenced in a study of T cell responses to AZD1222 COVID-19 vaccine. Profiled with immunoSEQ multiplex PCR; TCRdb holds only in-frame clones, not every one. The repertoire includes some 190,000 clones, 92% of them detected once, and 1% to 1.5% sits in the top ten. The material was peripheral blood, obtained on day 0 of AZD1222 vaccination. The receptors were gathered from an adult in good health.

In its sample, this clone was seen once. Compared with germline, one end of the junction differs, possibly owing to a read error. V is TRBV5-1 and J is TRBJ1-4; D is perhaps TRBD1 (5 bases). This CDR3 is built from 16 residues. Germline V lookup: CDR1 SGHRS, CDR2 YFSETQ. CDR3 nucleotides: TGCGCCAGCAGCTTGGCAGCAGGGACGACTACTGAAAAACTGTTTTTT. Translating gives CASSLAAGTTTEKLFF.

The chain has TRBV5-1 and TRBJ1-1, with a tentative D call TRBD1 (5 bases). Germline lookup yields CDR1 SGHRS and CDR2 YFSETQ. V was clipped by 7 bases and J by 3 bases, with 13 bases between them. There are 13 residues in the CDR3. The CDR3 region has the DNA TGCGCCAGCTCCGAGCCGGGGCACACTGAAGCTTTCTTT. This codes for CASSEPGHTEAFF.

The V call is TRBV7-9, the J call TRBJ2-2; 8 bases fit TRBD1. CDR3 length equals 16 residues. Germline assignment: CDR1 SEHNR and CDR2 FQNEAQ (reference sequence). V dropped 5 bases and J dropped 5; count of bases not matched to a gene: 10. CDR3 bases: TGTGCCAGCAGCCCTTCTCGACAGGGGAGGACCGGGGAGCTGTTTTTT. This codes for CASSPSRQGRTGELFF.

The chain combines TRBV7-2 with TRBJ2-2; 9 bases fit TRBD1. The ends lost 5 bases at V and 2 bases at J; junction bases unmatched: 6. The CDR3 has 16 amino acids. Looked up from germline, CDR1 is SGHTA and CDR2 is FQGNSA. CDR3 DNA sequence: TGTGCCAGCAGCCCCTGGACAGGGGAAAACACCGGGGAGCTGTTTTTT. It translates to CASSPWTGENTGELFF.

The rearrangement links TRBV3-1 (or the pseudogene TRBV3-2) to TRBJ2-5, with TRBD2 matching over 13 bases. The CDR3 totals 16 residues. V lost 6 bases, J lost 5 bases, and 9 bases stayed unmatched. Germline V gene data show CDR1 as LGHDT and CDR2 as YNNKEL (reference sequence). DNA for the CDR3: TGTGCCAGCAGTCATACTAGCGGGGGGGCCGGTGAGACCCAGTACTTC. Protein sequence: CASSHTSGGAGETQYF.

The V gene is TRBV11-2, the J gene TRBJ2-7; D gene uncertain. From germline, CDR1 is SGHAT and CDR2 FQNNGV. The CDR3 has 13 amino acids. V was trimmed by 4 bases and J by 7 bases, leaving 14 bases between them. For the CDR3, the DNA is TGTGCCAGCAGCTCTCCGACCGTGTGGGAGCAGTACTTC. Protein: CASSSPTVWEQYF. The full variable domain, completed using reference TRBV11-2 and TRBJ2-7, is EAGVAQSPRYKIIEKRQSVAFWCNPISGHATLYWYQQILGQGPKLLIQFQNNGVVDDSQLPKDRFSAERLKGVDSTLKIQPAKLEDSAVYLCASSSPTVWEQYFGPGTRLTVT.

This clone was detected a few times. This sequence joins TRBV4-3 and TRBJ1-2, with 10 positions matching TRBD1. The CDR3 runs 16 residues. Unmatched junction bases numbered 3, after V lost 1 base and J lost 1 base. Germline V gene sequence: CDR1 LGHNA, CDR2 YSLEER. The CDR3: CASSQGQGAYNYGYTF. CDR3 sequence (DNA): TGCGCCAGCAGCCAAGGACAGGGGGCCTATAACTATGGCTACACCTTC.

This clone was picked up a small number of times. V is TRBV24-1 and J is TRBJ2-1; 7 bases line up with TRBD2. The CDR3 sequence is 15 residues long. Losses at the gene ends were 6 bases for V and 0 bases for J; bases not matched to a gene: 4. Per germline, CDR1 KGHDR and CDR2 SFDVKD. The CDR3 DNA is TGTGCCACCAGTCACCGGACTAGCTCCTACAATGAGCAGTTCTTC. This gives the protein CATSHRTSSYNEQFF.

The rearrangement links TRBV6-6 to TRBJ1-4; 8 bases are a match to TRBD1. V lost 8 bases and J lost 0; bases outside the gene matches: 5. The length of the CDR3 is 15 residues. Germline assignment: CDR1 MNHNY and CDR2 SVGAGI (reference sequence). CDR3 coding DNA: TGTGCCAGCGGACAACAGGGGGCAACTAATGAAAAACTGTTTTTT. This sequence encodes CASGQQGATNEKLFF.